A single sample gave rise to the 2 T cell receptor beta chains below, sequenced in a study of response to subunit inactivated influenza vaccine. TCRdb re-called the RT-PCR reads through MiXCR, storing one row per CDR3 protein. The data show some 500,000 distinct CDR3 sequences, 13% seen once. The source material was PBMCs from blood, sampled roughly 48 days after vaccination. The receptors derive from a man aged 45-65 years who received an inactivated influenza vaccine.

The CDR3 DNA sequence: TGTGCCAGCGCAGCGGAAGGGAGCTACAATGAGCAGTTCTTC. This encodes CASAAEGSYNEQFF. The chain carries TRBV12-3 or TRBV12-4 and TRBJ2-1; TRBD2 might be the D (5 bases). CDR3 length: 14 amino acids. Trimming pared 8 bases from V and 3 bases from J, leaving 14 bases between.

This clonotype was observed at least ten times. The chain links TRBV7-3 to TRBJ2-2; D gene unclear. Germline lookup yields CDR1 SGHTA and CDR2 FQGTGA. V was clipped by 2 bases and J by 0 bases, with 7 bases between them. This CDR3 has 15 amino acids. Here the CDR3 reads CASSLDGANTGELFF. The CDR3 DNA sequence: TGTGCCAGCAGCTTAGACGGAGCGAACACCGGGGAGCTGTTTTTT. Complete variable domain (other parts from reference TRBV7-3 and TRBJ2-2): GAGVSQTPSNKVTEKGKYVELRCDPISGHTALYWYRQSLGQGPEFLIYFQGTGAADDSGLPNDRFFAVRPEGSVSTLKIQRTERGDSAVYLCASSLDGANTGELFFGEGSRLTVL.